This T cell receptor beta chain was captured in a study of T cell changes during pregnancy in multiple sclerosis (dated by TCRdb to between 2019 and 2020). Describing the broader study: Changes in the T cell repertoire over the course of pregnancy were examined in this study in women with multiple sclerosis.

Of note for this clone: Its antigen specificity is not known. No much larger clonotype is one base removed from it; base qualities were not supplied.

V is reduced by 3 bases and J by 0 bases, leaving a spacing of 9 bases between them. The CDR3 runs 15 amino acids, cysteine and phenylalanine included. Only CDR3 DNA remains: 45 bases, in frame from the first base. Based on the germline V gene (reference sequence), the CDR1 and CDR2 sequences are SGHAT and FQDESV. The library came from the immunoSEQ multiplex PCR assay. In TCRdb, the immuneACCESS table is reduced to in-frame sequences with V and J assigned. These tables do not hold every clone; where another copy was compared, an unresolved V gene accounts for under half, and the others remain unexplained. The sample contains some 43,000 clones, about 90% of them found a single time. The ten largest clones take up approximately 1.6% of the sample.

The sequence joins TRBV11-1 to TRBJ2-4; TRBD1 could be the D gene, as 6 bases match. Source: peripheral blood, taken in the first trimester of pregnancy. This clonotype was sampled from a female donor in good health, enrolled as a control in a pregnancy study. The encoded CDR3 is CASSLDSSAKNIQYF. The DNA reads TGTGCCAGCAGCTTGGACAGTTCAGCCAAAAACATTCAGTACTTC.